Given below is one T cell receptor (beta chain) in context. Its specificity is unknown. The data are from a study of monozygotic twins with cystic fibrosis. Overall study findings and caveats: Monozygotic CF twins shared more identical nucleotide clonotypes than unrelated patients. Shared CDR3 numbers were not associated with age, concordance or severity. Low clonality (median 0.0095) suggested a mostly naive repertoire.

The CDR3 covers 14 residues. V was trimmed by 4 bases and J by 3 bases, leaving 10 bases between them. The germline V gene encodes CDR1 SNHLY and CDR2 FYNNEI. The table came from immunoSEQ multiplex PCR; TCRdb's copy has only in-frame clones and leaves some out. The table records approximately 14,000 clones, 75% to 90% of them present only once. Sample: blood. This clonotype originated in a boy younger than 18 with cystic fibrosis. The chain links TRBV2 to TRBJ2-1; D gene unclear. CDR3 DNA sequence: TGTGCCAGCAGTGGCGAAGGGTTCTACAATGAGCAGTTCTTC. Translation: CASSGEGFYNEQFF. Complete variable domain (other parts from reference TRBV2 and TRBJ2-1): EPEVTQTPSHQVTQMGQEVILRCVPISNHLYFYWYRQILGQKVEFLVSFYNNEISEKSEIFDDQFSVERPDGSNFTLKIRSTKLEDSAMYFCASSGEGFYNEQFFGPGTRLTVL.